One and the same sample provided the 4 T cell receptor beta chains below, sequenced in a study of blood T cell repertoires in COVID-19. The repertoire was sequenced with immunoSEQ multiplex PCR; TCRdb's copy has only in-frame clones and lacks some. The table records about 150,000 clones, 75% to 95% of them present only once. Specimen: peripheral blood. These receptors were obtained from a man aged 45-65 years with acute or convalescent COVID-19.

The chain combines TRBV18 with TRBJ1-3; D is undetermined. V was cut by 2 bases and J by 4 bases, with 6 bases left in between. The CDR3 contains 13 residues. Germline assignment: CDR1 KGHSH and CDR2 LQKENI. The DNA for the CDR3 is TGTGCCAGCTCACCAACGGAGGGAAACACCATATATTTT. Translating gives CASSPTEGNTIYF.

The genes are TRBV27 and TRBJ2-3; 13 bases are shared with TRBD2. The V gene end was trimmed by 5 bases and the J gene end by 4 bases; junction bases not matched to a gene: 9. CDR3 length: 17 residues. Germline assignment: CDR1 MNHEY and CDR2 SMNVEV (reference sequence). CDR3 nucleotides: TGTGCCAGCAGTCACATCGGACTAGCGGGAGCCCCAGATACGCAGTATTTT. It specifies CASSHIGLAGAPDTQYF.

This clone was picked up one time. The chain uses TRBV19 and TRBJ1-6, with D perhaps TRBD1 (6 bases). The V gene's germline CDR1 is LNHDA and CDR2 SQIVND (reference sequence). V gave up 5 bases and J gave up 14 bases, with 16 bases separating them. The CDR3 contains 13 residues. The CDR3 here is CASSGGGTWTLHF. CDR3 sequence (DNA): TGTGCCAGTAGTGGCGGGGGGACATGGACCCTCCACTTT.

The V gene is TRBV9, the J gene TRBJ2-1, with D perhaps TRBD1 (7 bases). V was clipped by 3 bases and J by 8 bases, with 9 bases between them. This CDR3 contains 12 residues. Germline values: CDR1 SGDLS, CDR2 YYNGEE. CDR3 sequence: CASSGGTDEQFF. The CDR3 DNA is TGTGCCAGCAGCGGCGGGACAGATGAGCAGTTCTTC.